A selection of T cell receptor beta chains follows, all from one sample in a study of regulatory dendritic cells for organ transplantation. Measured with immunoSEQ multiplex PCR; TCRdb has only the in-frame clones, and not every one. The sample holds approximately 22,000 clones, roughly 85% seen once. No antigen has been assigned to these receptors. The sample consisted of naive CD4+ T cells from blood cultured with dendritic cells. The receptors originated from a human donor in good health. Each CDR3 is given with its conserved first and last residue. D genes are given only for firm matches. Some rows have no size entry. The others give once, few or many, or a class for an expanded clone.

V gene	clone size	D gene	J gene	CDR3 protein	CDR3 DNA
TRBV14	-	TRBD2	TRBJ2-1	CASSPPATLAGDEDEQFF	TGTGCCAGCAGCCCCCCGGCGACTTTAGCGGGAGACGAGGATGAGCAGTTCTTC
TRBV19	-	TRBD1	TRBJ1-3	CASSHPGQVRDTIYF	TGTGCCAGTAGTCACCCGGGACAGGTTCGGGACACCATATATTTT
TRBV5-5	-	-	TRBJ2-3	CASSLDGRTDTQYF	TGTGCCAGCAGCCTAGACGGCCGCACAGATACGCAGTATTTT
TRBV9	-	TRBD2	TRBJ2-7	CASSVSASGGAYEQYF	TGTGCCAGCAGCGTATCCGCTAGCGGGGGGGCCTACGAGCAGTACTTC
TRBV29-1	-	TRBD1	TRBJ2-7	CSVTGTGGYEQYF	TGCAGCGTCACCGGGACAGGGGGGTACGAGCAGTACTTC
TRBV12-1	-	-	TRBJ2-3	CASSLKTDTQYF	TGTGCCAGCAGCCTAAAGACAGATACGCAGTATTTT
TRBV7-6	once	-	TRBJ2-6	CASSLAGRQNSGANVLTF	TGTGCCAGCAGCTTAGCCGGACGACAGAACTCTGGGGCCAACGTCCTGACTTTC
TRBV7-8	-	-	TRBJ2-6	CASSFLLSRPSGANVLTF	TGTGCCAGCAGCTTCCTTCTCTCCAGACCTTCTGGGGCCAACGTCCTGACTTTC
TRBV19	-	-	TRBJ2-3	CASSIPGGRKSTDTQYF	TGTGCCAGTAGTATCCCCGGGGGCCGGAAAAGCACAGATACGCAGTATTTT
TRBV7-6	-	TRBD1	TRBJ2-7	CASSPGGGYSYEQYF	TGTGCCAGCAGCCCAGGGGGTGGGTACTCCTACGAGCAGTACTTC
TRBV7-2	-	TRBD1	TRBJ1-1	CASSFIDGQGGEAFF	TGTGCCAGCAGCTTCATAGACGGACAGGGGGGTGAAGCTTTCTTT
TRBV6-5	-	-	TRBJ1-3	CASRPASGNTIYF	TGTGCCAGCAGACCGGCCTCTGGAAACACCATATATTTT
TRBV7-2	few	-	TRBJ1-3	CASRRAGTTSGNTIYF	TGTGCCAGCAGAAGGGCCGGGACTACCTCTGGAAACACCATATATTTT
TRBV6-5	once	-	TRBJ2-2	CASRRASKGTGELFF	TGTGCCAGCAGACGCGCCAGCAAGGGGACCGGGGAGCTGTTTTTT
TRBV6-6	-	-	TRBJ1-3	CASSYSSGSGNTIYF	TGTGCCAGCAGTTACTCGTCGGGATCTGGAAACACCATATATTTT
TRBV9	-	-	TRBJ1-2	CASSVQGDYGYTF	TGTGCCAGCAGCGTCCAAGGAGACTATGGCTACACCTTC
TRBV18	-	-	TRBJ2-1	CASSPPGRWGETYNEQFF	TGTGCCAGCTCACCACCCGGGCGGTGGGGGGAGACCTACAATGAGCAGTTCTTC
TRBV7-3	-	-	TRBJ2-1	CASSLRGGATFSYNEQFF	TGTGCCAGCAGCTTACGGGGCGGGGCCACTTTCTCCTACAATGAGCAGTTCTTC
TRBV5-4	-	TRBD1	TRBJ2-5	CASSPGTGAGKETQYF	TGTGCCAGCAGCCCCGGGACAGGGGCGGGCAAAGAGACCCAGTACTTC
TRBV7-9	-	-	TRBJ1-2	CASSSSGLNLNYGYTF	TGTGCCAGCAGCTCCTCCGGCCTGAACCTTAACTATGGCTACACCTTC
TRBV29-1	-	-	TRBJ1-1	CSVRGHNTEAFF	TGCAGCGTACGTGGGCATAACACTGAAGCTTTCTTT
TRBV7-9	-	-	TRBJ2-3	CASSLALSTDTQYF	TGTGCCAGCAGCTTAGCGCTAAGCACAGATACGCAGTATTTT
TRBV30	once	-	TRBJ1-1	CAWSVSPFQEAFF	TGTGCCTGGAGTGTTTCCCCCTTTCAGGAAGCTTTCTTT
TRBV28	-	-	TRBJ2-2	CASTKGGGRTGELFF	TGTGCCAGCACCAAGGGTGGAGGGCGCACCGGGGAGCTGTTTTTT
TRBV5-4	-	-	TRBJ1-2	CASSLQVADYGYTF	TGTGCCAGCAGCCTGCAGGTGGCGGACTATGGCTACACCTTC
TRBV18	-	TRBD1	TRBJ2-7	CASSPGTGDYEQYF	TGTGCCAGCTCACCCGGGACAGGGGATTACGAGCAGTACTTC
TRBV4-1	-	-	TRBJ2-3	CASSRYKGPKTGTRDTQYF	TGCGCCAGCAGCCGCTACAAGGGCCCCAAAACCGGGACTCGAGATACGCAGTATTTT
TRBV7-9	few	-	TRBJ1-4	CASSLSFRQGEKGLFF	TGTGCCAGCAGCTTATCTTTCCGGCAAGGGGAAAAGGGGCTGTTTTTT
TRBV28	few	-	TRBJ2-2	CASREGTGELFF	TGTGCCAGCAGGGAGGGCACCGGGGAGCTGTTTTTT
TRBV9	-	-	TRBJ1-3	CASSEDRSSGNTIYF	TGTGCCAGCAGCGAAGACAGGAGCTCTGGAAACACCATATATTTT
TRBV4-3	-	TRBD1	TRBJ1-1	CASSRVPTGSNTEAFF	TGCGCCAGCAGCCGGGTCCCGACAGGGTCGAACACTGAAGCTTTCTTT
TRBV20-1	-	-	TRBJ1-1	CSAADNRRAFF	TGCAGTGCGGCGGACAATCGGAGGGCTTTCTTT
TRBV7-2	-	-	TRBJ1-5	CASSLEGQPQHF	TGTGCCAGCAGCTTAGAGGGTCAGCCCCAGCATTTT
TRBV29-1	-	-	TRBJ1-1	CSVQVLLNTEAFF	TGCAGCGTTCAGGTACTTTTGAACACTGAAGCTTTCTTT
TRBV6-6	-	-	TRBJ2-3	CASSPKAYTQYF	TGTGCCAGCAGTCCGAAAGCATATACGCAGTATTTT
TRBV7-2	-	-	TRBJ1-1	CASSLARNTEAFF	TGTGCCAGCAGCTTGGCCAGGAACACTGAAGCTTTCTTT
TRBV4-3	few	-	TRBJ1-5	CASSQVHLNQPQHF	TGCGCCAGCAGCCAAGTCCACCTAAATCAGCCCCAGCATTTT
TRBV7-8	-	TRBD1	TRBJ1-2	CASSLESASDRQNYGYTF	TGTGCCAGCAGCTTAGAAAGTGCTTCGGACAGGCAGAACTATGGCTACACCTTC
TRBV6-1	-	-	TRBJ2-7	CASRVTDTYEQYF	TGTGCCAGCAGGGTTACCGACACCTACGAGCAGTACTTC
TRBV6-1	-	-	TRBJ1-3	CASTRTGNTIYF	TGTGCCAGCACACGAACTGGAAACACCATATATTTT
TRBV9	-	TRBD1	TRBJ1-2	CASSVGQGSGYTF	TGTGCCAGCAGCGTAGGACAGGGATCTGGCTACACCTTC
TRBV30	-	TRBD2	TRBJ2-1	CAWSSTSADNEQFF	TGTGCCTGGAGTTCGACTAGCGCGGACAATGAGCAGTTCTTC
TRBV5-6	-	TRBD1	TRBJ1-2	CASSFFDRERTYGYTF	TGTGCCAGCAGCTTTTTTGACAGGGAGAGGACCTATGGCTACACCTTC
TRBV20-1	-	-	TRBJ1-1	CSARRQDEAFF	TGCAGTGCTAGAAGACAGGATGAAGCTTTCTTT